The sequence of this T cell receptor (beta chain) was determined in a study of blood T cell repertoires in COVID-19. Libraries were prepared by immunoSEQ multiplex PCR; TCRdb keeps only in-frame clonotypes and omits some of them. The data show 150,000 to 200,000 clones, 85% seen once. V was clipped by 3 bases and J by 6 bases; unmatched bases: 5. CDR3 length: 15 residues. Germline CDR1 LNHDA, CDR2 SQIVND (reference sequence). This sequence was found in a human donor with acute or convalescent COVID-19. The donor label of this sample is uncertain. Source material: peripheral blood. This sequence joins TRBV19 and TRBJ2-1; 10 bases fit TRBD2. The CDR3 protein is CASSIGASGGNEQFF. Here the CDR3 DNA reads TGTGCCAGTAGTATCGGGGCTAGCGGGGGCAATGAGCAGTTCTTC.